Presented here are 29 T cell receptor beta chains from one specimen sequenced in a study of cytomegalovirus exposure and HLA in healthy donors. PCR used 60 Vbeta primers and 13 Jbeta primers. Repertoires were generated with immunoSEQ multiplex PCR, while TCRdb's copy carries only in-frame clones and drops some. In the table there are 100,000 to 150,000 clones, more than 65% of which are singletons. Input material: PBMCs. Receptor source: a woman younger than 35 in good health and CMV-seronegative.

The gene calls are TRBV5-1 and TRBJ1-1; 9 nucleotides line up with TRBD1. CDR3 length: 13 amino acids. Germline V gene lookup returns CDR1 SGHRS and CDR2 YFSETQ. J gave up 7 bases and V 6 bases, and 7 bases lay outside the gene matches. The CDR3 is CASNNPGQGEAFF. CDR3 bases: TGCGCCAGCAACAATCCGGGACAGGGTGAAGCTTTCTTT. The full variable domain, completed using reference TRBV5-1 and TRBJ1-1, is KAGVTQTPRYLIKTRGQQVTLSCSPISGHRSVSWYQQTPGQGLQFLFEYFSETQRNKGNFPGRFSGRQFSNSRSEMNVSTLELGDSALYLCASNNPGQGEAFFGQGTRLTVV.

This clone was seen a handful of times. The V gene is TRBV11-2, the J gene TRBJ2-7; 7 bases are a match to TRBD1. J lost 2 bases, V lost 2 bases, and 6 bases had no gene match. Germline V gene lookup returns CDR1 SGHAT and CDR2 FQNNGV. This CDR3 has 15 residues. CDR3 DNA: TGTGCCAGCAGCTTAAGAGGCCAGGGGGCCTACGAGCAGTACTTC. Protein product: CASSLRGQGAYEQYF.

The rearrangement links TRBV5-1 to TRBJ1-1, with 8 bases lining up with TRBD1. V dropped 3 bases and J dropped 0; count of bases not matched to a gene: 10. This CDR3 spans 17 amino acids. Germline values: CDR1 SGHRS, CDR2 YFSETQ. The CDR3 loop is CASSSVPGQVMNTEAFF. The CDR3 DNA sequence: TGCGCCAGCAGCTCTGTCCCGGGACAGGTAATGAACACTGAAGCTTTCTTT.

The V call is TRBV6-1, the J call TRBJ2-5; 9 bases are a match to TRBD2. V lost 6 bases and J lost 0; bases outside the gene matches: 5. From germline, CDR1 is MNHNS and CDR2 SASEGT. The CDR3 is 15 amino acids. For the CDR3, the DNA is TGTGCCAGCAGCCTCCTAGCGGGACACCAAGAGACCCAGTACTTC. Translation gives CASSLLAGHQETQYF.

In its sample, this clone was seen a few times. The chain employs TRBV27 and TRBJ2-7; 8 bases agree with TRBD1. The CDR3 totals 15 residues. Germline CDR1 reads MNHEY; CDR2 reads SMNVEV (reference sequence). V gave up 7 bases and J gave up 7 bases; unmatched junction bases: 15. The CDR3 here is CASMWSDRGAWEQYF. The CDR3 bases are TGTGCCAGCATGTGGAGCGACAGGGGAGCTTGGGAGCAGTACTTC.

The genes are TRBV11-2 and TRBJ1-1; possibly TRBD1 for D (5 bases). Germline CDR1 is SGHAT and CDR2 is FQNNGV. V dropped 2 bases and J dropped 5 bases, with 18 bases sitting between them. The CDR3 is made up of 16 amino acids. CDR3 sequence: CASSLSVGTGVTEAFF. The CDR3 DNA reads as TGTGCCAGCAGCTTAAGTGTCGGGACGGGAGTGACTGAAGCTTTCTTT.

V is TRBV11-3 and J is TRBJ1-1; possibly TRBD1 for D (6 bases). Trimming cost V 4 bases and J 1 base, with 19 bases left between them. There are 17 residues in the CDR3. Germline V gene sequence: CDR1 SGHNT, CDR2 YENEEA. The CDR3 DNA sequence: TGTGCCAGCAGCTCTAATTCCAGGGGCCAACGGAACACTGAAGCTTTCTTT. Its translation: CASSSNSRGQRNTEAFF.

The chain links TRBV7-8 to TRBJ1-5; tentative D call: TRBD1 (5 bases). This CDR3 has 14 residues. V was clipped by 4 bases and J by 2 bases, with 9 bases between them. CDR1 SGHVS and CDR2 FQNEAQ come from the germline V gene. The CDR3 loop reads CASSSEGGNQPQHF. Written as DNA, the CDR3 is TGTGCCAGCAGCTCGGAAGGGGGCAATCAGCCCCAGCATTTT.

The chain couples TRBV2 to TRBJ2-5; maybe TRBD1 (6 bases). CDR3 length equals 14 residues. CDR1 is SNHLY, CDR2 FYNNEI, per germline. V was clipped by 8 bases and J by 5 bases, with 18 bases between them. The DNA of the CDR3 is TGTGCCAGCTCTGGGACACCGGGTGGGGAGACCCAGTACTTC. It is translated as CASSGTPGGETQYF.

The V call is TRBV7-9, the J call TRBJ1-1, with no clear D. Per the germline V gene, CDR1 is SEHNR and CDR2 is FQNEAQ (reference sequence). The ends were cut back, 3 bases at V and 4 bases at J, with 21 bases in the middle. This CDR3 contains 17 residues. CDR3 loop: CASSLSGSDRGGTEAFF. The CDR3 DNA sequence: TGTGCCAGCAGCTTGAGTGGATCAGACCGAGGTGGCACTGAAGCTTTCTTT. Drawing the rest from reference TRBV7-9 and TRBJ1-1, the complete variable domain is DTGVSQNPRHKITKRGQNVTFRCDPISEHNRLYWYRQTLGQGPEFLTYFQNEAQLEKSRLLSDRFSAERPKGSFSTLEIQRTEQGDSAMYLCASSLSGSDRGGTEAFFGQGTRLTVV.

The chain is built from TRBV19 and TRBJ1-1; 8 bases agree with TRBD1. The germline V gene has CDR1 LNHDA and CDR2 SQIVND (reference sequence). CDR3 size: 14 residues. V shed 10 bases and J 1 base; nucleotides not matched to a gene: 8. The CDR3 spells CATLEGTGNTEAFF. As DNA, the CDR3 is TGTGCCACCCTGGAGGGGACAGGGAACACTGAAGCTTTCTTT.

The rearrangement uses TRBV7-2 and TRBJ2-1; 10 bases are shared with TRBD2. Per germline, CDR1 SGHTA and CDR2 FQGNSA. Trimming cost V 1 base and J 11 bases; bases outside gene matches: 8. This CDR3 is 15 amino acids long. CDR3 residues: CASSLEVAGGEKQFF. The CDR3 region has the DNA TGTGCCAGCAGCTTAGAGGTAGCGGGGGGCGAGAAGCAGTTCTTC.

V is TRBV4-3 and J is TRBJ1-1; D is undetermined. CDR1 is LGHNA, CDR2 YSLEER, per germline. This CDR3 spans 15 amino acids. Trimming stripped 5 bases from V and 0 bases from J, with 13 bases between. CDR3 region: CASSKMSELNTEAFF. The CDR3 DNA is TGCGCCAGCAGCAAAATGTCGGAGTTGAACACTGAAGCTTTCTTT.

Turning to this clone: Within the sample, other DNA sequences also encode this same CDR3. The chain employs TRBV9 and TRBJ1-1; TRBD1 might be the D (5 bases). Germline assignment: CDR1 SGDLS and CDR2 YYNGEE. The CDR3 loop spans 14 amino acids. The V end was cut by 2 bases, the J end by 0 bases, with 8 bases between. Written as DNA, the CDR3 is TGTGCCAGCAGCGTCGGACAAATGAACACTGAAGCTTTCTTT. Translated, it gives CASSVGQMNTEAFF.

This rearrangement joins TRBV5-4 to TRBJ2-5; 12 nucleotides align to TRBD2. This CDR3 contains 16 residues. With 4 bases clipped from V and 5 bases from J, the junction kept 9 bases outside the gene matches. Germline V gene lookup returns CDR1 SGHNT and CDR2 YYREEE (reference sequence). The DNA for the CDR3 is TGTGCCAGCAGCCTCGAGACTAGCGGGAGTCAGGAGACCCAGTACTTC. Translating it yields CASSLETSGSQETQYF.

The V gene is TRBV7-2, the J gene TRBJ2-1; D unclear. CDR1 and CDR2 (germline): SGHTA, FQGNSA. The CDR3 consists of 15 residues. The ends were cut back, 0 bases at V and 0 bases at J, with 6 bases in the middle. CDR3 bases: TGTGCCAGCAGCTTAGCATGGAGCTCCTACAATGAGCAGTTCTTC. Residues: CASSLAWSSYNEQFF.

The gene calls are TRBV7-9 and TRBJ1-1; D is ambiguous. This CDR3 spans 10 amino acids. Per the germline V gene, CDR1 is SEHNR and CDR2 is FQNEAQ (reference sequence). Trimming pared 5 bases from V and 11 bases from J, leaving 9 bases between. Written as DNA, the CDR3 is TGTGCCAGCAGCCCCGCCGGGGCTTTCTTT. Its protein product is CASSPAGAFF. The entire variable domain, with the rest obtained from reference TRBV7-9 and TRBJ1-1, is as follows: DTGVSQNPRHKITKRGQNVTFRCDPISEHNRLYWYRQTLGQGPEFLTYFQNEAQLEKSRLLSDRFSAERPKGSFSTLEIQRTEQGDSAMYLCASSPAGAFFGQGTRLTVV.

The J gene is TRBJ1-1, the V gene TRBV4-2, with D possibly being TRBD1 (5 bases). This CDR3 has 14 residues. Germline CDR1 reads LGHNA; CDR2 reads YNFKEQ. With 3 bases removed from V and 5 bases from J, the gap between germline ends came to 13 bases. CDR3 sequence (DNA): TGTGCCAGCAGCCAGCCAGGGCGGGAGACTGAAGCTTTCTTT. As protein: CASSQPGRETEAFF.

This rearrangement joins TRBV7-2 to TRBJ2-7; 14 nucleotides line up with TRBD2. Germline values: CDR1 SGHTA, CDR2 FQGNSA. The V gene end was trimmed by 2 bases and the J gene end by 3 bases; junction bases not matched to a gene: 6. This CDR3 has 17 residues. The CDR3 nucleotides are TGTGCCAGCAGCTTATATTCCGGACTAGCGGGAGGCTACGAGCAGTACTTC. Translating gives CASSLYSGLAGGYEQYF.

V is TRBV19 and J is TRBJ2-3; 7 nucleotides match TRBD2. CDR1 is LNHDA and CDR2 is SQIVND in the germline V gene (reference sequence). The CDR3 contains 15 residues. The J segment lost 0 bases and the V segment lost 4 bases, leaving 4 bases of the junction unmatched. CDR3 sequence: CASSNLAASTDTQYF. DNA of the CDR3: TGTGCCAGTAGTAACCTAGCGGCTAGCACAGATACGCAGTATTTT.

The genes are TRBV4-1 and TRBJ2-5, with 7 bases matching TRBD1. The J call may be incorrect, as the DNA end agrees better with TRBJ2-7. The CDR3 has 13 residues. The germline gives CDR1 MGHRA, CDR2 YSYEKL. CDR3 loop: CASSPDRAYEQYF. The CDR3 DNA sequence: TGCGCCAGCAGCCCCGACAGGGCCTACGAGCAGTACTTC.

The table lists this clone with a count of one. The CDR3 loop reads CASKTANTEAFF. The CDR3, as DNA: TGTGCCAGCAAGACAGCGAACACTGAAGCTTTCTTT. This chain joins TRBV5-4 and TRBJ1-1; D perhaps matches TRBD1 (5 bases). Germline V gene sequence: CDR1 SGHNT, CDR2 YYREEE (reference sequence). With 6 bases removed from V and 1 base from J, the gap between germline ends came to 7 bases. The CDR3 sequence is 12 residues long.

This clone turned up a few times. The V and J genes are TRBV7-9 and TRBJ2-1; a weak D match, TRBD2 (5 bases). From germline, CDR1 is SEHNR and CDR2 FQNEAQ (reference sequence). The V gene lost 4 bases and the J gene lost 8 bases, with 15 bases spanning the gap. The CDR3 is 14 residues long. CDR3: CASSSVGVRDEQFF. CDR3 nucleotides: TGTGCCAGCAGCTCGGTTGGGGTGAGGGATGAGCAGTTCTTC. Looking up the rest from reference TRBV7-9 and TRBJ2-1 gives the full variable domain: DTGVSQNPRHKITKRGQNVTFRCDPISEHNRLYWYRQTLGQGPEFLTYFQNEAQLEKSRLLSDRFSAERPKGSFSTLEIQRTEQGDSAMYLCASSSVGVRDEQFFGPGTRLTVL.

The chain links TRBV2 to TRBJ2-7, with D possibly TRBD2 on 6 matching bases. Germline V gene sequence: CDR1 SNHLY, CDR2 FYNNEI. The germline V and J ends were trimmed by 7 bases and 2 bases, with 12 bases remaining between them. This CDR3 has 13 amino acids. The CDR3 DNA follows: TGTGCCAGCATCTGGGGGGAGGCCTACGAGCAGTACTTC. As protein: CASIWGEAYEQYF.

For this clone: In the same sample, other DNA sequences code for this CDR3. The gene calls are TRBV7-2 and TRBJ2-5; D remains unclear. The germline CDR1 and CDR2 sequences are SGHTA and FQGNSA. CDR3 length equals 12 residues. V shed 1 base and J shed 5 bases, with 5 bases lying between them. The CDR3 here is CASSLVLETQYF. In DNA form, the CDR3 reads TGTGCCAGCAGCTTAGTTCTTGAGACCCAGTACTTC.

This chain uses TRBV29-1 with TRBJ2-1, with 9 bases identical to TRBD2. From germline, CDR1 is SQVTM and CDR2 ANQGSEA. J was trimmed by 5 bases and V by 3 bases; bases with no gene match: 5. The CDR3 extends over 14 amino acids. CDR3 region: CSVEASGINNEQFF. The CDR3 coding sequence is TGCAGCGTTGAGGCTAGCGGGATAAACAATGAGCAGTTCTTC.

In this sample, this clone turned up once. This sequence joins TRBV7-8 and TRBJ2-7; possible D gene TRBD1, 6 bases. Germline V gene data show CDR1 as SGHVS and CDR2 as FQNEAQ. This CDR3 is 13 amino acids long. V was trimmed by 5 bases and J by 6 bases, leaving 14 bases between them. The CDR3, as DNA: TGTGCCAGCAGCCACGCAGGGGTCCGCGAGCAGTACTTC. Translating gives CASSHAGVREQYF.

V is TRBV7-9 and J is TRBJ2-7, with a tentative D call TRBD2 (7 bases). The germline V gene encodes CDR1 SEHNR and CDR2 FQNEAQ (reference sequence). V gave up 1 base and J gave up 4 bases, with 17 bases separating them. The CDR3 contains 16 residues. This CDR3 is CASSLGGLAEGYEQYF. Written as DNA, the CDR3 is TGTGCCAGCAGCTTAGGGGGGCTAGCGGAGGGGTACGAGCAGTACTTC.

This clone has a handful of counts. CDR3 region: CASSVLSSYEQYF. CDR3 coding DNA: TGTGCCAGCAGTGTTTTGTCTTCCTACGAGCAGTACTTC. The chain joins TRBV2 to TRBJ2-7; D call uncertain. This CDR3 region has 13 residues. CDR1 and CDR2 from the germline V gene are SNHLY and FYNNEI. Deletions cut 4 bases from V and 1 base from J, with 8 bases between.